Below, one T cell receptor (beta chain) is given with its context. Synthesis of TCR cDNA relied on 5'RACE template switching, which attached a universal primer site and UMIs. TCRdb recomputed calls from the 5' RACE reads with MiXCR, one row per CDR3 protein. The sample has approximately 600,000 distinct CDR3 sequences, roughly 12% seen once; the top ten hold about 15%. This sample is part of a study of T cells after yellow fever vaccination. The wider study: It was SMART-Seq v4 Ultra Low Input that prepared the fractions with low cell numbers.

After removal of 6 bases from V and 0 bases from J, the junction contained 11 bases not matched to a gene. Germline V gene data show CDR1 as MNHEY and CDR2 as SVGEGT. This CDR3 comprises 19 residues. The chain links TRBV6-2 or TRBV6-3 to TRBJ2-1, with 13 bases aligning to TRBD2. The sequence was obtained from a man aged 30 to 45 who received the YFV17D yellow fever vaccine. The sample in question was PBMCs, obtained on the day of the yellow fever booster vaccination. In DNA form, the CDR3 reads TGTGCCAGCAGCCAAGGACGGTGGACTAGCGGGAGCTCCTACAATGAGCAGTTCTTC. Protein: CASSQGRWTSGSSYNEQFF.